These 32 T cell receptor beta chains originate from one sample sequenced in a study of blood T cell repertoires in COVID-19. TCRdb keeps only in-frame clones here, not all; method: immunoSEQ multiplex PCR. The table has some 360,000 clones, 87% seen once. The sequencing input was peripheral blood. The receptors here all came from a woman aged 60-70 years with COVID-19, enrolled during active disease.

The V gene is TRBV6-5, the J gene TRBJ2-7; 9 bases are a match to TRBD1. The J segment lost 3 bases and the V segment lost 8 bases, leaving 5 bases of the junction unmatched. This CDR3 spans 13 amino acids. The V gene's germline CDR1 is MNHEY and CDR2 SVGAGI. Here the CDR3 DNA reads TGTGCCAGCCGGGACAGGGCGAACTACGAGCAGTACTTC. It is translated as CASRDRANYEQYF.

V and J are TRBV3-1 (or the pseudogene TRBV3-2) and TRBJ1-6, with 8 nucleotides matching TRBD1. The CDR3 is 16 residues long. Losses at the gene ends were 4 bases for V and 10 bases for J; bases not matched to a gene: 12. Per germline, CDR1 LGHDT and CDR2 YNNKEL (reference sequence). The CDR3: CASSLRRTGKQSPLHF. CDR3 DNA sequence: TGTGCCAGCAGCCTGCGGAGGACAGGGAAACAATCACCCCTCCACTTT.

The chain carries TRBV28 and TRBJ2-1; D is perhaps TRBD1 (6 bases). V dropped 4 bases and J dropped 10 bases, with 14 bases sitting between them. The CDR3 is 13 amino acids. CDR1 is MDHEN and CDR2 is SYDVKM in the germline V gene. CDR3 DNA: TGTGCCAGCAGTTCCCCGGACAGAGGAGAGCAGTTCTTC. Its translation: CASSSPDRGEQFF. Complete variable domain (other parts from reference TRBV28 and TRBJ2-1): DVKVTQSSRYLVKRTGEKVFLECVQDMDHENMFWYRQDPGLGLRLIYFSYDVKMKEKGDIPEGYSVSREKKERFSLILESASTNQTSMYLCASSSPDRGEQFFGPGTRLTVL.

The chain employs TRBV7-9 and TRBJ2-3; 8 bases align to TRBD2. Germline loops: CDR1 SEHNR, CDR2 FQNEAQ (reference sequence). There are 14 residues in the CDR3. J gave up 6 bases and V 3 bases, and 5 bases lay outside the gene matches. CDR3 nucleotide sequence: TGTGCCAGCAGCTTGGGACTAGTCTCGGATACGCAGTATTTT. Protein: CASSLGLVSDTQYF.

The rearrangement links TRBV6-5 to TRBJ1-6; 8 bases map to TRBD1. J gave up 7 bases and V 0 bases, and 5 bases lay outside the gene matches. Per germline, CDR1 MNHEY and CDR2 SVGAGI. The CDR3 covers 16 residues. The CDR3 protein is CASSYSRTGRNSPLHF. The CDR3, as DNA: TGTGCCAGCAGTTACTCGAGGACAGGGAGGAATTCACCCCTCCACTTT.

Only a few counts were recorded for this clone. The V and J genes are TRBV2 and TRBJ2-7; 7 bases are a match to TRBD1. The CDR3 spans 13 residues. Germline-derived CDR1 and CDR2 are SNHLY and FYNNEI. After removal of 4 bases from V and 5 bases from J, the junction contained 5 bases not matched to a gene. Written as DNA, the CDR3 is TGTGCCAGCAGTGCTGGGACAGTCCACGAGCAGTACTTC. This sequence encodes CASSAGTVHEQYF.

The CDR3 sequence: CASEPRGRTEAFF. DNA for the CDR3: TGTGCCAGCGAACCCAGGGGTCGGACTGAAGCTTTCTTT. J is TRBJ1-1 and V is TRBV9; D is perhaps TRBD1 (6 bases). The germline gives CDR1 SGDLS, CDR2 YYNGEE. The CDR3 spans 13 residues. V lost 7 bases to trimming and J lost 5 bases, with 15 bases between them.

The chain has TRBV7-6 and TRBJ2-7; possible D gene TRBD2, 6 bases. Trimming shortened V by 3 bases and J by 3 bases, and 9 bases separated the two germline ends. The CDR3 runs to 13 residues. CDR1 is SGHVS and CDR2 is FNYEAQ in the germline V gene. For the CDR3, the DNA is TGTGCCAGCAGCTTCGGGGGTGACTACGAGCAGTACTTC. Its translation is CASSFGGDYEQYF. Full variable domain (remainder filled in from reference TRBV7-6 and TRBJ2-7): GAGVSQSPRYKVTKRGQDVALRCDPISGHVSLYWYRQALGQGPEFLTYFNYEAQQDKSGLPNDRFSAERPEGSISTLTIQRTEQRDSAMYRCASSFGGDYEQYFGPGTRLTVT.

The V gene is TRBV21-1, the J gene TRBJ2-5; no DNA check was done on the table's D call, TRBD2. TRBV21-1 counts as a pseudogene. This CDR3 has 13 amino acids. The CDR3 nucleotides read TGTGCCAGCAGCCTAGCGATTCAAGAGACCCAGTACTTC. Translated, it gives CASSLAIQETQYF.

The V gene is TRBV5-1, the J gene TRBJ2-7; 15 bases are a match to TRBD2. Per germline, CDR1 SGHRS and CDR2 YFSETQ. The trim removed 2 bases at V and 6 bases at J, leaving 21 bases unmatched. There are 21 residues in the CDR3. CDR3 sequence: CASSFSRQGTSGGPYRGEQYF. In DNA, the CDR3 is TGCGCCAGCAGCTTTTCTCGCCAAGGGACTAGCGGGGGGCCATACCGGGGCGAGCAGTACTTC.

The chain links TRBV9 to TRBJ2-7; D is undetermined. The germline V and J ends were trimmed by 0 bases and 7 bases, with 17 bases remaining between them. The CDR3 loop spans 15 amino acids. Germline values: CDR1 SGDLS, CDR2 YYNGEE. For the CDR3, the DNA is TGTGCCAGCAGCGTAGGTCTACAACGCCTACAGGAGCAGTACTTC. Translating gives CASSVGLQRLQEQYF.

This clone came up many times. This chain joins TRBV2 and TRBJ2-7, with D perhaps matching TRBD1 (6 bases). This CDR3 has 15 residues. V lost 5 bases and J lost 5, with 19 bases in between. Germline V gene data show CDR1 as SNHLY and CDR2 as FYNNEI. The CDR3 here is CASSRLRGELDEQYF. The CDR3 region has the DNA TGTGCCAGCAGTCGCCTCAGGGGCGAGCTCGACGAGCAGTACTTC.

The chain links TRBV24-1 to TRBJ1-4; maybe TRBD1 (5 bases). Between the trimmed V and J ends, which lost 2 bases and 11 bases, there was a span of 8 bases. The germline CDR1 and CDR2 sequences are KGHDR and SFDVKD. The CDR3 length is 12 residues. The CDR3 is CATSDYGGKLFF. The CDR3 DNA reads TGTGCCACCAGTGATTATGGGGGGAAACTGTTTTTT.

In the case of this clone: This same CDR3 is encoded by further DNA sequences in the sample. This chain uses TRBV7-3 with TRBJ1-2, with 7 bases fitting TRBD1. Germline CDR1 reads SGHTA; CDR2 reads FQGTGA. The V segment lost 2 bases and the J segment 6 bases; nucleotides outside the gene matches: 3. This CDR3 is 13 amino acids long. The CDR3 nucleotides are TGTGCCAGCAGCTTAGGGCAGGGGGATGGCTACACCTTC. Its translation: CASSLGQGDGYTF.

The chain has TRBV3-1 (or the pseudogene TRBV3-2) and TRBJ2-3, with TRBD2 identical over 9 bases. V trimming: 1 base; J trimming: 4 bases; junction bases outside the gene matches: 0. CDR3 length: 14 residues. CDR1 and CDR2 from the germline V gene are LGHDT and YNNKEL (reference sequence). The CDR3 spells CASSQGTSADTQYF. DNA for the CDR3: TGTGCCAGCAGCCAAGGGACTAGCGCAGATACGCAGTATTTT.

The CDR3 here is CASSLWPGQGADSYGYTF. The CDR3 coding sequence is TGCGCCAGCAGCTTGTGGCCGGGACAGGGGGCGGATTCTTATGGCTACACCTTC. The V gene is TRBV5-1, the J gene TRBJ1-2; 12 bases agree with TRBD1. The germline gives CDR1 SGHRS, CDR2 YFSETQ. This CDR3 has 18 amino acids. J gave up 5 bases and V 1 base, and 12 bases lay outside the gene matches.

J is TRBJ1-4 and V is TRBV5-4; weak D call: TRBD1 (5 bases). CDR1 and CDR2 from the germline V gene are SGHNT and YYREEE (reference sequence). V lost 0 bases and J lost 4, with 7 bases in between. The length of the CDR3 is 14 residues. CDR3 protein: CASSLAQGNEKLFF. Here the CDR3 DNA reads TGTGCCAGCAGCTTGGCCCAGGGTAATGAAAAACTGTTTTTT.

This clone came up once. The J gene is TRBJ2-3, the V gene TRBV10-1, with D unclear. CDR1 WNHNN and CDR2 SYGVQD come from the germline V gene (reference sequence). V lost 7 bases and J 7 bases, leaving 24 bases between the germline ends. CDR3 length: 16 amino acids. Written as DNA, the CDR3 is TGCGCCAGCAAACCACTGTCCCCCGCGGATGACTATACGCAGTATTTT. It yields the protein CASKPLSPADDYTQYF.

The gene calls are TRBV5-1 and TRBJ1-1; D may be TRBD1 (5 bases). There are 15 residues in the CDR3. The ends were cut back, 0 bases at V and 5 bases at J, with 14 bases in the middle. The germline V gene encodes CDR1 SGHRS and CDR2 YFSETQ. This chain's CDR3 is CASSLDAGLKTEAFF. For the CDR3, the DNA is TGCGCCAGCAGCTTGGACGCAGGGCTAAAGACTGAAGCTTTCTTT.

This rearrangement joins TRBV5-1 to TRBJ2-3, with 11 nucleotides matching TRBD2. The CDR3 is 16 amino acids. J lost 5 bases, V lost 0 bases, and 5 bases had no gene match. CDR1 and CDR2 (germline): SGHRS, YFSETQ. The CDR3 nucleotides read TGCGCCAGCAGCTTGGGACTAGCGGGGATGAAAGATACGCAGTATTTT. Translation gives CASSLGLAGMKDTQYF.

Regarding this clone: The sample contains more than one DNA sequence encoding this CDR3. This chain links TRBV7-3 with TRBJ2-1; 11 bases line up with TRBD2. V shed 2 bases and J 6 bases; nucleotides not matched to a gene: 3. The CDR3 covers 15 residues. Germline V gene data show CDR1 as SGHTA and CDR2 as FQGTGA. The CDR3 loop reads CASSLGLAGGNEQFF. The CDR3 nucleotides are TGTGCCAGCAGCTTAGGGCTAGCGGGGGGCAATGAGCAGTTCTTC.

This rearrangement joins TRBV24-1 to TRBJ2-7, with D tentatively TRBD1 (5 bases). The CDR3 runs 19 residues. Germline CDR1 and CDR2: KGHDR and SFDVKD. V was shortened by 4 bases and J by 4 bases, with 28 bases between the two germline ends. The CDR3 DNA follows: TGTGCCACCAGTGACCGCCCCCCCACCCTAAGACAGCCGTGTTACGAGCAGTACTTC. This encodes CATSDRPPTLRQPCYEQYF.

The J gene is TRBJ1-1, the V gene TRBV27, with D possibly TRBD1 on 6 matching bases. There are 15 residues in the CDR3. Germline assignment: CDR1 MNHEY and CDR2 SMNVEV (reference sequence). The V gene lost 10 bases and the J gene lost 5 bases, with 23 bases spanning the gap. CDR3 region: CATYPGGGWRTEAFF. The CDR3 DNA reads TGTGCCACTTACCCGGGGGGGGGCTGGCGGACTGAAGCTTTCTTT.

The sample holds a few counts of this clone. The chain combines TRBV19 with TRBJ1-2; 12 bases map to TRBD1. The V segment lost 4 bases and the J segment 8 bases; nucleotides outside the gene matches: 8. The V gene's germline CDR1 is LNHDA and CDR2 SQIVND (reference sequence). This CDR3 comprises 15 residues. The CDR3 loop reads CASSTLPGQGAGYTF. The CDR3 DNA reads TGTGCCAGTAGTACCCTCCCGGGACAGGGGGCGGGCTACACCTTC. Together with reference TRBV19 and TRBJ1-2, the CDR3 gives the full variable domain: DGGITQSPKYLFRKEGQNVTLSCEQNLNHDAMYWYRQDPGQGLRLIYYSQIVNDFQKGDIAEGYSVSREKKESFPLTVTSAQKNPTAFYLCASSTLPGQGAGYTFGSGTRLTVV.

The CDR3 loop is CAIKDTHSPLHF. The CDR3 coding sequence is TGTGCCATCAAGGACACCCATTCACCCCTCCACTTT. The chain recombines TRBV10-3 with TRBJ1-6; tentatively, D is TRBD1 (5 bases). Germline CDR1 ENHRY, CDR2 SYGVKD. This CDR3 is built from 12 residues. The germline V and J ends were trimmed by 7 bases and 8 bases, with 9 bases remaining between them.

This clone was seen just once. V and J are TRBV10-3 and TRBJ1-1; D may be TRBD1 (6 bases). The CDR3 length is 13 residues. Germline loops: CDR1 ENHRY, CDR2 SYGVKD. Here the CDR3 DNA reads TGTGCTTCCGGGGGGGGCGCGAACACTGAAGCTTTCTTT. Protein sequence: CASGGGANTEAFF.

The genes are TRBV3-1 (or the pseudogene TRBV3-2) and TRBJ2-2, with 7 bases fitting TRBD1. V shed 5 bases, J shed 2 bases, and the junction held 8 bases outside the gene matches. The V gene's germline CDR1 is LGHDT and CDR2 YNNKEL (reference sequence). CDR3 length: 16 amino acids. The CDR3 sequence: CASSYMDRTNTGELFF. CDR3 nucleotide sequence: TGTGCCAGCAGCTATATGGACAGGACCAACACCGGGGAGCTGTTTTTT.

This clone was seen many times. This sequence joins TRBV27 and TRBJ2-7, with 13 bases identical to TRBD2. The CDR3 is 14 amino acids. From germline, CDR1 is MNHEY and CDR2 SMNVEV (reference sequence). Trimming cost V 7 bases and J 6 bases; bases outside gene matches: 6. The chain's CDR3 is CASTSTSGGFEQYF. For the CDR3, the DNA is TGTGCCAGCACCTCGACTAGCGGGGGGTTCGAGCAGTACTTC.

The chain carries TRBV28 and TRBJ2-1; tentative D call: TRBD2 (6 bases). Germline V lookup: CDR1 MDHEN, CDR2 SYDVKM. CDR3 length: 13 residues. Trimming left V 10 bases short and J 5 bases short, with 15 bases between. The CDR3 region has the DNA TGTGCCACCCTATGGAGGGGCCACAATGAGCAGTTCTTC. Protein: CATLWRGHNEQFF.

The chain has TRBV12-5 and TRBJ2-5; 9 bases fit TRBD1. The germline V gene encodes CDR1 LGHNT and CDR2 FRNRAP. The CDR3 covers 16 residues. V was clipped by 0 bases and J by 6 bases; unmatched bases: 8. The CDR3 DNA reads TGTGCTAGTGGTTTGGTAATCGGGACAGGGACCAAGACCCAGTACTTC. Its protein product is CASGLVIGTGTKTQYF.

The rearrangement uses TRBV7-2 and TRBJ2-1, with 8 bases identical to TRBD2. The junction had 12 bases not matched to a gene; V was cut back by 5 bases and J by 0 bases. This CDR3 has 18 amino acids. CDR1 is SGHTA, CDR2 FQGNSA, per germline. The CDR3 DNA sequence: TGTGCCAGCAGCCCCATCGGGGGGGGCAGAGGCTCCTACAATGAGCAGTTCTTC. It yields the protein CASSPIGGGRGSYNEQFF.

The chain employs TRBV11-3 and TRBJ2-1; D is uncertain. V was shortened by 5 bases and J by 8 bases, with 13 bases between the two germline ends. The germline CDR1 and CDR2 sequences are SGHNT and YENEEA. The CDR3 length is 13 residues. In DNA, the CDR3 is TGTGCCAGCAGCCAGACTTTTGAGCATGAGCAGTTCTTC. It is translated as CASSQTFEHEQFF.